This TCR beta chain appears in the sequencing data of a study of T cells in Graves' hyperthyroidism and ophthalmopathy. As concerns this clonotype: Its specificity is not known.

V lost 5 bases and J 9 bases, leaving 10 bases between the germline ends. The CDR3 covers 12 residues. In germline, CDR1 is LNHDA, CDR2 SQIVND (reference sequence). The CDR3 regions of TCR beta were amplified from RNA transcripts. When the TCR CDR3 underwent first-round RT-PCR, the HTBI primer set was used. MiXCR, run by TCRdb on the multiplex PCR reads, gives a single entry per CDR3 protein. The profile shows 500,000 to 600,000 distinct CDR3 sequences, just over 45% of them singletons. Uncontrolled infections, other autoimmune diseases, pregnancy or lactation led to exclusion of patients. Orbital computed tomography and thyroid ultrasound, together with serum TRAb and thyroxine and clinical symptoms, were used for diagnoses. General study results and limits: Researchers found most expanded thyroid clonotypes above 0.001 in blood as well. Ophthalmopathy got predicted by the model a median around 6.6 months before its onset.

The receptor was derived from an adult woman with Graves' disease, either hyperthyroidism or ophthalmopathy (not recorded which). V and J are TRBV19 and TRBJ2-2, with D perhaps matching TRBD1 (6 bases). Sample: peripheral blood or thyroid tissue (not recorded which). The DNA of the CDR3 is TGTGCCAGTAGTCTCCGGGACAGGGAGCTGTTTTTT. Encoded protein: CASSLRDRELFF.